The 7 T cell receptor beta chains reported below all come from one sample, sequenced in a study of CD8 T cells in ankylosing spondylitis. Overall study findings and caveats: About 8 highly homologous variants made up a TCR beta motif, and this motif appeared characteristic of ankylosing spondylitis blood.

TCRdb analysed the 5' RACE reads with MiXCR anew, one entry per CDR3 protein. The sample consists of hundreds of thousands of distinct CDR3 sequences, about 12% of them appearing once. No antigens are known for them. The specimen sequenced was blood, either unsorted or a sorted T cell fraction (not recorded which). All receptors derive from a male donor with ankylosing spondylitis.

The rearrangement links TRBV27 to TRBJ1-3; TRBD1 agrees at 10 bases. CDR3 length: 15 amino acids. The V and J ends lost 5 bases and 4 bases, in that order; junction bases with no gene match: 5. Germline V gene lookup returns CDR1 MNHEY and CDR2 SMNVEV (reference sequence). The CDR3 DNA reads TGTGCCAGCAGTCCCTGGACAGGGGGGGGAAACACCATATATTTT. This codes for CASSPWTGGGNTIYF.

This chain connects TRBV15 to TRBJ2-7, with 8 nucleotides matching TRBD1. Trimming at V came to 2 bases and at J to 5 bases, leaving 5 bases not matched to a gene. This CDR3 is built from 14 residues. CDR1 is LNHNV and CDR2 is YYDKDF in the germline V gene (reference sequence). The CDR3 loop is CATSRPTGAHEQYF. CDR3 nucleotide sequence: TGTGCCACCAGCAGACCGACAGGGGCCCACGAGCAGTACTTC.

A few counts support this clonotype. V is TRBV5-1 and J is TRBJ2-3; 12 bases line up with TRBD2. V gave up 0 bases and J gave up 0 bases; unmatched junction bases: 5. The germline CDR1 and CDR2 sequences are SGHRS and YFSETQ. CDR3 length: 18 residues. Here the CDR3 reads CASSLEGLAGGSTDTQYF. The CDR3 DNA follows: TGCGCCAGCAGCTTGGAGGGACTAGCGGGTGGTAGCACAGATACGCAGTATTTT.

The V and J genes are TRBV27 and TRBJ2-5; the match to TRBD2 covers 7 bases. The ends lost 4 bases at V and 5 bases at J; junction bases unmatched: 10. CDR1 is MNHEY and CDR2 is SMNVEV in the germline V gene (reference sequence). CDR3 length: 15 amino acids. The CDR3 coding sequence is TGTGCCAGCAGTTCGCCGACTAGCTTCCGGGAGACCCAGTACTTC. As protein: CASSSPTSFRETQYF.

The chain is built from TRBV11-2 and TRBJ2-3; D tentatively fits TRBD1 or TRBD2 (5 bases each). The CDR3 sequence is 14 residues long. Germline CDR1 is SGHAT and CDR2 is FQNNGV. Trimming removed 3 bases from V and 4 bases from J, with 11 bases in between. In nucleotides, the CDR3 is TGTGCCAGCAGCTTGGGGACGCGGGCAGATACGCAGTATTTT. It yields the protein CASSLGTRADTQYF.

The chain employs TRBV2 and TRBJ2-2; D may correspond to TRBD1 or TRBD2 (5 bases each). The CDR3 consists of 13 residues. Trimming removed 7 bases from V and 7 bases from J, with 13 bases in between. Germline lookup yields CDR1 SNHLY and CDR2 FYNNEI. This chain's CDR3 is CASNDRADGELFF. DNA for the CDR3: TGTGCCAGCAATGACAGAGCGGACGGGGAGCTGTTTTTT.

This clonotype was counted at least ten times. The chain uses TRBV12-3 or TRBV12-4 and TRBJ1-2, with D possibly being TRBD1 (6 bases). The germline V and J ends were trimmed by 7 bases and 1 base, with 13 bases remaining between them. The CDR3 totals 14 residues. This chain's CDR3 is CASTEGQSNYGYTF. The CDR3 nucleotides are TGTGCCAGCACCGAGGGACAAAGTAACTATGGCTACACCTTC.